This T cell receptor (beta chain) is from a study of beta chain features in type 1 diabetes. Study as a whole: Across the samples, some 99 million sorted cells were examined in total. Study-level findings and limits: Among patients, naive, central memory and Treg TCRB repertoires appeared more similar than among healthy donors. TCRB CDR3s from Type 1 diabetes patients were moderately but significantly shorter in all four CD4+ subsets.

J lost 4 bases, V lost 5 bases, and 9 bases had no gene match. Germline V gene lookup returns CDR1 SEHNR and CDR2 FQNEAQ (reference sequence). CDR3 length equals 16 residues. Sorting with CD45RO/CCR7/CD25/CD127/CD95/CD27 yielded naive, central memory, regulatory and stem-like memory CD4+ cells. With respect to this clone: Its specificity is unknown.

Expressed TCRB transcripts were sequenced because the entire RNA isolate underwent reverse transcription. Profiled with immunoSEQ multiplex PCR; TCRdb holds only in-frame clones, not every one. The sample lists 35,000 to 45,000 clones; 66% were seen once. The sequencing input was Tregs from blood. The origin of this receptor is a man aged 30-40 years with type 1 diabetes. Some clones in this sample may be carry-over from other donors' samples. The genes are TRBV7-9 and TRBJ2-3; 10 bases agree with TRBD2. CDR3 residues: CASSRGTSGVPDTQYF. CDR3 nucleotide sequence: TGTGCCAGCAGCCGAGGTACTAGCGGGGTACCAGATACGCAGTATTTT.